One and the same sample provided the 20 T cell receptor beta chains below, sequenced in a study of tumor-infiltrating lymphocytes in primary liver carcinoma. The template, approximately 500 ng total RNA, yielded TCR beta cDNA made with a constant-region primer. Three rounds of nested multiplex PCR with slightly modified ARM-PCR produced TCR beta libraries. A C-beta reverse primer and TRBV1-TRBV30 forward primers served in each of the first two PCR rounds, at around 10 cycles apiece. MiXCR was run by TCRdb on the multiplex PCR reads, yielding one entry per CDR3 protein. The repertoire includes more than 45,000 distinct CDR3 sequences, about 73% of them detected once, and about a quarter sits in the top ten. Between roughly 18 and 30 mg of unsorted bulk tissue served as the source from which RNA and DNA were co-extracted. The sample was liver tumor tissue from sampling region 3. Subset in this sample: tumor region T3, left-lateral pole. The receptors derive from a man in his forties with primary liver carcinoma and hepatitis B virus infection.

Points on this clonotype: This CDR3 fails to terminate in the conserved phenylalanine or tryptophan, so it likely reflects a read error. This rearrangement joins TRBV6-5 to TRBJ2-7, with 8 positions matching TRBD1. The CDR3 is 16 amino acids. Germline CDR1 is MNHEY and CDR2 is SVGAGI. The CDR3 reads CACSYSGTGDSYEQYL. CDR3 sequence (DNA): TGTGCCTGCAGTTACTCGGGGACAGGTGACTCCTACGAGCAGTACCTC.

This clonotype was detected only once. One junction end disagrees with the germline gene, perhaps due to a read error. The chain links TRBV12-3 or TRBV12-4 to TRBJ2-1; 9 positions match TRBD1. CDR3 size: 13 residues. CDR3 region: CANSADRGNEQFF. The CDR3 DNA reads as TGTGCCAACAGTGCGGACAGGGGTAATGAGCAGTTCTTC.

To note about this clonotype: Since a much larger clone is just one base distant, this may be a read error. The chain couples TRBV4-1 to TRBJ2-7; a weak D match, TRBD2 (5 bases). The CDR3 contains 13 residues. From germline, CDR1 is MGHRA and CDR2 YSYEKL. Here the CDR3 reads CASSQGGSCEQYF. In nucleotides, the CDR3 is TGCGCCAGCAGCCAAGGAGGGTCCTGCGAGCAGTACTTC.

Remarks on this clonotype: Sequence at one end of the junction differs from germline and may be a read error. V usage is TRBV12-3 or TRBV12-4 and J usage is TRBJ2-6; TRBD1 aligns across 8 bases. The CDR3 contains 17 residues. CDR3 sequence: CASSLVQGGYGANDLTF. CDR3 DNA sequence: TGTGCCAGCAGTTTGGTACAGGGGGGTTATGGGGCCAACGACCTGACTTTT.

On this clonotype: The junction departs from germline at one end; a sequencing error may be responsible. This chain links TRBV11-2 with TRBJ2-3, with D possibly being TRBD2 (6 bases). The CDR3 is 14 amino acids. CDR1 and CDR2 from the germline V gene are SGHAT and FQNNGV. The CDR3 is CAGGAQEPTDTQYF. As DNA, the CDR3 is TGTGCCGGAGGGGCACAGGAGCCCACAGATACACAGTATTTT. Filled out from reference TRBV11-2 and TRBJ2-3, the complete variable domain reads EAGVAQSPRYKIIEKRQSVAFWCNPISGHATLYWYQQILGQGPKLLIQFQNNGVVDDSQLPKDRFSAERLKGVDSTLKIQPAKLEDSAVYLCAGGAQEPTDTQYFGPGTRLTVL.

This clonotype was detected a few times. A single base separates this from a much larger clone, so it may be a read error. V gene TRBV7-9 combines with J gene TRBJ1-2; TRBD1 matches 8 bases. CDR3 size: 14 residues. Per germline, CDR1 SEHNR and CDR2 FQNEAQ (reference sequence). J gave up 4 bases and V 7 bases, and 8 bases lay outside the gene matches. The CDR3 DNA sequence: TGTGCCAGCATGATCTCGACAGGGGCCTATGGCTACACCTTC. Amino acids: CASMISTGAYGYTF.

As to this clonotype: A read error may be the cause here, since a much bigger clone is one base away. Written as DNA, the CDR3 is TGTGCCAGCAGCTTAGGACTAGCGAACAATGAGCAGTTCTTC. It translates to CASSLGLANNEQFF. The chain recombines TRBV7-2 with TRBJ2-1; 8 nucleotides agree with TRBD2. The CDR3 has 14 amino acids. The germline CDR1 and CDR2 sequences are SGHTA and FQGNSA. V was pared by 1 base and J by 5 bases, with 1 base of the junction left unmatched.

A remark on this clonotype: The junction departs from germline at one end; a sequencing error may be responsible. The V gene is TRBV6-1, the J gene TRBJ1-3; TRBD1 matches at 7 bases. The CDR3 is 17 residues long. Germline V gene sequence: CDR1 MNHNS, CDR2 SASEGT. The CDR3 DNA reads as TGTGCCAGCAGTGAGGTGGGACAGAGCCACTCTGAAAACACCATATATTTT. Its translation: CASSEVGQSHSENTIYF.

About this clonotype: The CDR3 does not close with the conserved phenylalanine or tryptophan, likely indicating a read error. The V gene is TRBV20-1, the J gene TRBJ1-1; D ambiguous. Germline V CDR1 and CDR2: DFQATT, SNEGSKA (reference sequence). The CDR3 is 14 residues long. Between the trimmed V and J ends, which lost 8 bases and 5 bases, there was a span of 21 bases. This chain's CDR3 is CSTLGSDTKTEAFS. In nucleotides, the CDR3 is TGCAGTACTCTGGGCTCAGATACAAAGACTGAAGCTTTCTCT.

Comments on this clonotype: The CDR3 ends on some other residue instead of the conserved phenylalanine or tryptophan, so this is likely a read error. The V gene is TRBV6-6, the J gene TRBJ1-5; D uncertain. The CDR3 contains 16 residues. In germline, CDR1 is MNHNY, CDR2 SVGAGI (reference sequence). The CDR3 nucleotides are TGTGCTAGCAGTTATCGAGTAGAGTATAGCAATCAGCCCCAGCATTGT. This gives the protein CASSYRVEYSNQPQHC.

As for this clonotype: The CDR3 ends on some other residue instead of the conserved phenylalanine or tryptophan, so this is likely a read error. The chain couples TRBV13 to TRBJ2-7, with D possibly being TRBD2 (6 bases). Germline V gene lookup returns CDR1 PRHDT and CDR2 FYEKMQ (reference sequence). CDR3 length equals 13 residues. V was shortened by 4 bases and J by 1 base, with 8 bases between the two germline ends. The CDR3 nucleotides are TGTGCCAGCAGCTATGGAGGGTCCTACGAGCAGTACCTC. This gives the protein CASSYGGSYEQYL.

The chain employs TRBV6-2 or TRBV6-3 and TRBJ2-7, with unresolved D. The CDR3 is made up of 12 amino acids. CDR1 and CDR2 from the germline V gene are MNHEY and SVGEGT. V lost 6 bases, J lost 13 bases, and 19 bases lay in between. CDR3 in amino acids: CASSYNPYDHYF. CDR3 nucleotide sequence: TGTGCCAGCAGCTACAATCCGTACGATCATTACTTC.

About this clonotype: A junction end diverges from the germline sequence, so it may reflect a read error. This rearrangement joins TRBV10-3 to TRBJ2-5; weak D call: TRBD2 (5 bases). The CDR3 is made up of 14 amino acids. Germline assignment: CDR1 ENHRY and CDR2 SYGVKD. The CDR3 nucleotides read TGTGCCATCAGTGACTACGGGAAACATGAGACCCAGAACTTC. This translates into CAISDYGKHETQNF.

Notes on this clonotype: A junction end diverges from the germline sequence, so it may reflect a read error. CDR3 DNA: TGTGCTAGCAGCTTAGGATACAGGGACAGGGACCTGTACTTC. Protein product: CASSLGYRDRDLYF. The chain is built from TRBV7-8 and TRBJ2-7; 9 nucleotides match TRBD1. This CDR3 comprises 14 residues. Germline V gene data show CDR1 as SGHVS and CDR2 as FQNEAQ.

About this clonotype itself: The junction differs from germline at one of its ends, possibly a read error. The chain uses TRBV11-2 and TRBJ2-1; no reliable D call. Per the germline V gene, CDR1 is SGHAT and CDR2 is FQNNGV. This CDR3 is 16 amino acids long. This CDR3 reads CASSLDIGLLMGEEFF. DNA of the CDR3: TGTGCCAGCAGCTTGGATATCGGATTACTCATGGGTGAGGAGTTCTTC.

Note on this clonotype: One end of the junction varies from germline; a read error may be responsible. J is TRBJ2-7 and V is TRBV13, with D perhaps TRBD2 (5 bases). The CDR3 length is 15 residues. Looked up from germline, CDR1 is PRHDT and CDR2 is FYEKMQ (reference sequence). CDR3 DNA: TGTACCAGCAGTTTAGCCAGCGGCGAGGTTTACGAGCAGTACTTC. Amino acid sequence: CTSSLASGEVYEQYF.

The chain uses TRBV14 and TRBJ1-1; no clear D. Germline CDR1 SGHDN, CDR2 FVKESK. This CDR3 spans 12 amino acids. Trimming left V 0 bases short and J 10 bases short, with 9 bases between. The CDR3 is CASSQDRAGAFF. CDR3 bases: TGTGCCAGCAGCCAAGATCGGGCCGGAGCTTTCTTT.

The table lists this clonotype with many counts. The rearrangement uses TRBV4-1 and TRBJ2-1; D gene uncertain. This CDR3 is 16 amino acids long. V lost 4 bases to trimming and J lost 0 bases, with 13 bases between them. Germline CDR1 and CDR2: MGHRA and YSYEKL. The CDR3 DNA reads TGCGCCAGCAGCCCCCAAGCGCGCAGCTCCTACAATGAGCAGTTCTTC. Its protein product is CASSPQARSSYNEQFF.

About this clonotype: The junction departs from the called germline gene at one end, perhaps through a read error. V and J are TRBV4-1 and TRBJ2-3; the match to TRBD2 covers 14 bases. The CDR3 spans 18 residues. Per germline, CDR1 MGHRA and CDR2 YSYEKL. The CDR3: CASSQKSPGLAGADTHYF. The CDR3 DNA sequence: TGCGCCAGCAGTCAGAAGTCTCCGGGACTAGCGGGAGCAGATACGCACTATTTT.

Of note for this clonotype: This likely comes from a read error, as the CDR3 has no conserved phenylalanine or tryptophan at its end. The chain uses TRBV29-1 and TRBJ2-5, with TRBD1 identical over 7 bases. CDR1 and CDR2 (germline): SQVTM, ANQGSEA. This CDR3 has 12 residues. The CDR3 DNA reads as TGCAGCGCCAGGACAGGCAAAGAGATCCAGTACTCC. Protein sequence: CSARTGKEIQYS.